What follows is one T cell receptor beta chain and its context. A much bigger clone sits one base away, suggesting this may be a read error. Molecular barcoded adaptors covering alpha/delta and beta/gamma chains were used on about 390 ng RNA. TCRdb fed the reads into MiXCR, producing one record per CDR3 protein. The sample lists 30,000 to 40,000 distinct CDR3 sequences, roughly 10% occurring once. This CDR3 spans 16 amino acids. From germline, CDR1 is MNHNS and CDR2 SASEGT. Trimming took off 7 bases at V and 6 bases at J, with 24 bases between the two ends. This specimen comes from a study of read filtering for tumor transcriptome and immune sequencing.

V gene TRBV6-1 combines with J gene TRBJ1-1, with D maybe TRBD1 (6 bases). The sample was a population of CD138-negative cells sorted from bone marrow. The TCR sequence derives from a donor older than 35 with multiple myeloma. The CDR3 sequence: CASMGGIRTANAEAFF. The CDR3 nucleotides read TGTGCCAGCATGGGGGGAATACGGACAGCCAACGCTGAAGCTTTCTTT.